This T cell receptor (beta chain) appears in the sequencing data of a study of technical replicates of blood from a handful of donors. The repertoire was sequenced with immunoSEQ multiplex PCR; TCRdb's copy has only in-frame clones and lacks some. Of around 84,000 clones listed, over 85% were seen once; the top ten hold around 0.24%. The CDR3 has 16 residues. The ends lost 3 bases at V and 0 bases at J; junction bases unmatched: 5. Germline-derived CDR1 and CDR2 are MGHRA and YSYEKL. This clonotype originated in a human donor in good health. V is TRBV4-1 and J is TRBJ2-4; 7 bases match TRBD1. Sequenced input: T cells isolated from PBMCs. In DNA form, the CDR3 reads TGCGCCAGCAGCCATAGGACAGGCCTAGCCAAAAACATTCAGTACTTC. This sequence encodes CASSHRTGLAKNIQYF.